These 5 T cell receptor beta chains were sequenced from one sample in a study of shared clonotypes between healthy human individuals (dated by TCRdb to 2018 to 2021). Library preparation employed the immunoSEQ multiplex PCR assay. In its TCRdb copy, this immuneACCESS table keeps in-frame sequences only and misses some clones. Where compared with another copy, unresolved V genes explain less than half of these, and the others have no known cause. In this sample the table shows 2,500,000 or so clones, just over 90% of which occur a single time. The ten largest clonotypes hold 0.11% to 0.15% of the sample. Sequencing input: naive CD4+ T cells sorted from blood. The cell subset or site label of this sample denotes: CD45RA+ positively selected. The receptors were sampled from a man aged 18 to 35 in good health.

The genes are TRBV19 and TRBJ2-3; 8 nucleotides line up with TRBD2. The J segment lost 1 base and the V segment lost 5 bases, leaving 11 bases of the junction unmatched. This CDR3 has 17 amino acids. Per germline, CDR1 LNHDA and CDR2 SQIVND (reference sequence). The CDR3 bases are TGTGCCAGTAGTGCCACCTTCACGCGGGGGGGCACAGATACGCAGTATTTT. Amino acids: CASSATFTRGGTDTQYF. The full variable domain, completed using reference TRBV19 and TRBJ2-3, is DGGITQSPKYLFRKEGQNVTLSCEQNLNHDAMYWYRQDPGQGLRLIYYSQIVNDFQKGDIAEGYSVSREKKESFPLTVTSAQKNPTAFYLCASSATFTRGGTDTQYFGPGTRLTVL.

The CDR3 sequence is CASRTGGLAKNIQYF. The CDR3 nucleotides read TGTGCCAGCCGAACAGGGGGGCTCGCCAAAAACATTCAGTACTTC. This chain joins TRBV6-5 and TRBJ2-4, with 8 bases that match TRBD1. V was clipped by 8 bases and J by 1 base; unmatched bases: 7. This CDR3 comprises 15 residues. Germline V lookup: CDR1 MNHEY, CDR2 SVGAGI.

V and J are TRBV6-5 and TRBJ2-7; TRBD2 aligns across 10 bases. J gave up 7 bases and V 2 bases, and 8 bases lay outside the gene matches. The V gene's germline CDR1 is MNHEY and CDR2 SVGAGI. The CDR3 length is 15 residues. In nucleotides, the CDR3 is TGTGCCAGCAGTTACGCCCCCCCACTAGCGGGAGAGCAGTACTTC. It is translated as CASSYAPPLAGEQYF.

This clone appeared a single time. The CDR3 loop reads CASSLGGIGSLGYNEQFF. The CDR3 DNA reads as TGTGCCAGCAGCTTAGGGGGTATAGGATCCTTGGGCTACAATGAGCAGTTCTTC. The genes are TRBV11-3 and TRBJ2-1; unclear D gene. The germline V and J ends were trimmed by 1 base and 3 bases, with 19 bases remaining between them. The CDR3 is 18 residues long. The germline V gene encodes CDR1 SGHNT and CDR2 YENEEA.

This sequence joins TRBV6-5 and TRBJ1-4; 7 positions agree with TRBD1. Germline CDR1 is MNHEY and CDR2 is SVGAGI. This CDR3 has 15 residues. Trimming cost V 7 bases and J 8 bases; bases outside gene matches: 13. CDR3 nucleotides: TGTGCCAGCAAATCTTCCCGACAGGGAGGGGAAAAACTGTTTTTT. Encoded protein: CASKSSRQGGEKLFF.